These 16 T cell receptor beta chains were all obtained from the same sample, sequenced in a study of T cells after yellow fever vaccination. TCRdb reprocessed the 5' RACE reads with MiXCR, giving one entry per CDR3 protein. Of more than 300,000 distinct CDR3 sequences in the sample, 6.8% were seen once. The material was PBMCs, obtained roughly 46 days after the first yellow fever vaccination. The receptors stem from a man between 18 and 35 years old who received the YFV17D yellow fever vaccine.

This clonotype was counted between two and nine times. V usage is TRBV5-1 and J usage is TRBJ2-3; D is undetermined. There are 14 residues in the CDR3. Germline CDR1 is SGHRS and CDR2 is YFSETQ. V was shortened by 0 bases and J by 0 bases, with 5 bases between the two germline ends. The CDR3 bases are TGCGCCAGCAGCTTGGGCATTAGCACAGATACGCAGTATTTT. Encoded protein: CASSLGISTDTQYF.

This clonotype was seen only a few times. The V call is TRBV9, the J call TRBJ1-5; 8 bases are shared with TRBD1. The germline gives CDR1 SGDLS, CDR2 YYNGEE. The ends lost 8 bases at V and 3 bases at J; junction bases unmatched: 7. The CDR3 spans 14 residues. The CDR3 bases are TGTGCCAGGAGCCGGACAGGGATCAATCAGCCCCAGCATTTT. Its translation is CARSRTGINQPQHF.

This clonotype was observed a handful of times. The chain couples TRBV20-1 to TRBJ2-7; 7 bases align to TRBD1. The CDR3 is 15 amino acids. Trimming took 0 bases from V and 6 from J; bases not matched to a gene: 11. The germline V gene encodes CDR1 DFQATT and CDR2 SNEGSKA (reference sequence). In nucleotides, the CDR3 is TGCAGTGCTAGAGATCCCAGACAGGGATTCTCCGAGCAGTACTTC. Its translation: CSARDPRQGFSEQYF.

The rearrangement links TRBV29-1 to TRBJ1-2; perhaps TRBD1 as D (5 bases). The CDR3 runs to 12 residues. Germline CDR1 is SQVTM and CDR2 is ANQGSEA. V was cut by 7 bases and J by 1 base, with 10 bases left in between. The CDR3: CSALTVNYGYTF. CDR3 coding DNA: TGCAGCGCCCTGACAGTTAACTATGGCTACACCTTC.

This clonotype was picked up a small number of times. The V and J genes are TRBV15 and TRBJ1-5; a possible D gene is TRBD1 (5 bases). V lost 0 bases, J lost 2 bases, and 20 bases lay in between. The CDR3 is 19 amino acids. Germline CDR1 reads LNHNV; CDR2 reads YYDKDF (reference sequence). The CDR3 nucleotides read TGTGCCACCAGCAGAGATACCCCTGGTCGGGACGGACGCAATCAGCCCCAGCATTTT. Its translation: CATSRDTPGRDGRNQPQHF.

Written as DNA, the CDR3 is TGTGCCAGCAGCTTAGAGGGTCGGTCGCAGTACTTC. This gives the protein CASSLEGRSQYF. The chain combines TRBV7-9 with TRBJ2-7; D unresolved. Germline-derived CDR1 and CDR2 are SEHNR and FQNEAQ (reference sequence). This CDR3 contains 12 residues. The V gene lost 1 base and the J gene lost 9 bases, with 10 bases spanning the gap.

There are a few counts of this clonotype. The chain employs TRBV12-3 or TRBV12-4 and TRBJ1-2, with D unresolved. Trimming shortened V by 5 bases and J by 4 bases, and 11 bases separated the two germline ends. This CDR3 is 13 amino acids long. CDR3 sequence (DNA): TGTGCCAGCAGTCCGCTTAGGTTCTATGGCTACACCTTC. It yields the protein CASSPLRFYGYTF.

In this sample, this clonotype turned up a few times. This chain connects TRBV5-6 to TRBJ2-1; a possible D gene is TRBD1 (7 bases). V lost 4 bases, J lost 4 bases, and 12 bases lay in between. In germline, CDR1 is SGHDT, CDR2 YYEEEE. CDR3 size: 14 residues. The CDR3 is CASSGGTVYNEQFF. DNA for the CDR3: TGTGCCAGCAGCGGAGGGACAGTATACAATGAGCAGTTCTTC.

This rearrangement joins TRBV7-9 to TRBJ2-3; 7 nucleotides line up with TRBD2. CDR3 length equals 14 residues. The V gene's germline CDR1 is SEHNR and CDR2 FQNEAQ (reference sequence). The trim removed 4 bases at V and 12 bases at J, leaving 13 bases unmatched. This CDR3 is CASSSLMIGLDQYF. CDR3 DNA sequence: TGTGCCAGCAGCTCCCTGATGATCGGACTAGACCAGTATTTT.

V gene TRBV19 combines with J gene TRBJ1-4, with D unresolved. Trimming took 10 bases from V and 4 from J, leaving 19 bases between them. Germline V gives CDR1 LNHDA, CDR2 SQIVND (reference sequence). The CDR3 covers 15 residues. The CDR3 DNA reads as TGTGCCACCCCCCGAACGACGGGCCTTAATGAAAAACTGTTTTTT. It translates to CATPRTTGLNEKLFF.

The chain uses TRBV7-2 and TRBJ2-3; 10 nucleotides align to TRBD2. The CDR3 covers 17 residues. After removal of 5 bases from V and 2 bases from J, the junction contained 10 bases not matched to a gene. Per the germline V gene, CDR1 is SGHTA and CDR2 is FQGNSA. The CDR3, as DNA: TGTGCCAGCAGCCCCGGCCTAGCGGGGGACTTCACAGATACGCAGTATTTT. This encodes CASSPGLAGDFTDTQYF.

This clonotype was counted only a few times. V usage is TRBV12-3 or TRBV12-4 and J usage is TRBJ1-5, with D unresolved. The CDR3 loop spans 13 amino acids. The V end was cut by 6 bases, the J end by 9 bases, with 15 bases between. The CDR3 is CASSPSPASPQHF. In DNA, the CDR3 is TGTGCCAGCAGCCCTAGCCCGGCCTCGCCCCAGCATTTT.

Only a few counts were recorded for this clonotype. The chain couples TRBV7-2 to TRBJ1-1; TRBD1 might be the D (6 bases). V shed 1 base and J shed 1 base, with 10 bases lying between them. There are 15 residues in the CDR3. From germline, CDR1 is SGHTA and CDR2 FQGNSA. The CDR3 spells CASSLVHRANTEAFF. The CDR3 nucleotides are TGTGCCAGCAGCTTAGTCCACAGGGCGAACACTGAAGCTTTCTTT.

This clonotype appeared a few times. One end of the junction varies from germline; a read error may be responsible. This chain uses TRBV10-3 with TRBJ1-2; possibly TRBD1 for D (6 bases). The CDR3 spans 12 residues. Germline values: CDR1 ENHRY, CDR2 SYGVKD. This CDR3 is CAIGSSGTGTIF. Here the CDR3 DNA reads TGTGCCATCGGCAGTAGTGGAACAGGGACCATATTC.

This clonotype was recorded at least ten times. V and J are TRBV7-8 and TRBJ2-2, with D maybe TRBD2 (7 bases). There are 16 residues in the CDR3. V was trimmed by 5 bases and J by 0 bases, leaving 13 bases between them. Germline V lookup: CDR1 SGHVS, CDR2 FQNEAQ. Written as DNA, the CDR3 is TGTGCCAGCAGCGTCAAGGGGGGGGCGAACACCGGGGAGCTGTTTTTT. It yields the protein CASSVKGGANTGELFF.

This clonotype was seen ten or more times. The gene calls are TRBV5-1 and TRBJ2-2; 10 bases fit TRBD2. CDR3 size: 16 residues. Germline CDR1 reads SGHRS; CDR2 reads YFSETQ. V lost 0 bases to trimming and J lost 5 bases; unmatched junction nucleotides: 4. In DNA form, the CDR3 reads TGCGCCAGCAGCTTGGCACTAGCGGGGAGTACCGGGGAGCTGTTTTTT. It encodes CASSLALAGSTGELFF.